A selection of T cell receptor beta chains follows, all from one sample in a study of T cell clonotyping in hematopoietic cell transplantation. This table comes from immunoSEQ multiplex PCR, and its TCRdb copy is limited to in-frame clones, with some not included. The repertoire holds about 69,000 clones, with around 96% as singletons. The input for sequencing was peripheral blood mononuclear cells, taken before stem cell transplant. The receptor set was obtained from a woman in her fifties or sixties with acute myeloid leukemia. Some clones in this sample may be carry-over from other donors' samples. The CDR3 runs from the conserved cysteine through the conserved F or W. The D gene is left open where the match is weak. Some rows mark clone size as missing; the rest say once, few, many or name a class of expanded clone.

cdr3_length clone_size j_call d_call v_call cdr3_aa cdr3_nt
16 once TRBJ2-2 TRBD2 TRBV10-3 CAIRTSGGANTGELFF TGTGCCATCAGGACTAGCGGGGGAGCGAACACCGGGGAGCTGTTTTTT
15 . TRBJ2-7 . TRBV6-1 CASRSWAYSTYEQYF TGTGCCAGCAGATCCTGGGCCTACTCTACCTACGAGCAGTACTTC
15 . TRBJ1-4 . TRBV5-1 CASSLVGQINEKLFF TGCGCCAGCAGCTTGGTCGGACAGATAAATGAAAAACTGTTTTTT
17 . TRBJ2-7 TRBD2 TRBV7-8 CASSPTSGGLESYEQYF TGTGCCAGCAGCCCTACTAGCGGGGGCCTAGAATCCTACGAGCAGTACTTC
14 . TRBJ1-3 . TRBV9 CASSVEGRGNTIYF TGTGCCAGCAGCGTAGAGGGTAGGGGGAACACCATATATTTT
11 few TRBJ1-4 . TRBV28 CAYRTNEKLFF TGTGCCTACCGGACTAATGAAAAACTGTTTTTT
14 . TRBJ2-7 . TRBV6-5 CASRRGRVIYEQYF TGTGCCAGCAGGCGAGGACGGGTCATATACGAGCAGTACTTC
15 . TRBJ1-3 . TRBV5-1 CASSLTSNSGNTIYF TGCGCCAGCAGCTTAACTTCTAACTCTGGAAACACCATATATTTT
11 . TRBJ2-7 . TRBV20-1 CSASQSYEQYF TGCAGTGCGTCACAGAGCTACGAGCAGTACTTC
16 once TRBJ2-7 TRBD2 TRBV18 CASSPELLAGVSEQYF TGTGCCAGCTCACCCGAATTACTAGCGGGGGTATCCGAGCAGTACTTC
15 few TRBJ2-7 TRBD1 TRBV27 CASRTTGGNTYEQYF TGTGCCAGCAGAACTACAGGGGGAAACACCTACGAGCAGTACTTC
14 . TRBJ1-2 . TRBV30 CAWRRTPGNYGYTF TGTGCCTGGAGGCGTACCCCGGGTAACTATGGCTACACCTTC
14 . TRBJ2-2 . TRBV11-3 CASSYLGSTGELFF TGTGCCAGCAGCTACTTAGGGAGCACCGGGGAGCTGTTTTTT
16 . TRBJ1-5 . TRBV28 CASSLNSFLSNQPQHF TGTGCCAGCAGTTTAAACAGCTTCCTTAGCAATCAGCCCCAGCATTTT
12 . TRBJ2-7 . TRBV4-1 CASSRPPYEQYF TGCGCCAGCAGCCGACCCCCCTACGAGCAGTACTTC
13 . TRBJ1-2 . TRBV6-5 CASSYGLTYGYTF TGTGCCAGCAGTTACGGTCTCACCTATGGCTACACCTTC